The source of this TCR beta chain is a study of T cell responses to AZD1222 COVID-19 vaccine. The method was immunoSEQ multiplex PCR; TCRdb's version includes in-frame clones alone and lacks a portion of them. The table has roughly 120,000 clones, approximately 86% seen once. The study's findings and limits: Among those given AZD1222, only five or six were seropositive at baseline. CD4 TCRs associated with vaccination spanned spike, dominating at 160-218 and 743-854.

Remarks on this clone: Antigen unknown.

V shed 5 bases and J shed 2 bases, with 12 bases lying between them. Germline-derived CDR1 and CDR2 are LGHDT and YNNKEL (reference sequence). CDR3 length equals 15 residues. The TCR sequence derives from an adult in good health. This chain links TRBV3-1 (or the pseudogene TRBV3-2) with TRBJ1-4, with a weak D call TRBD1 (5 bases). The sequencing here drew on peripheral blood, taken on day 0 of AZD1222 vaccination. The CDR3 DNA sequence: TGTGCCAGCAGCTTCCCGTGGGGGACTAATGAAAAACTGTTTTTT. This codes for CASSFPWGTNEKLFF.